The clone carrying this T cell receptor (beta chain) was found a few times. This sample was included in a study of beta chain features in type 1 diabetes. Reverse transcription of all isolated RNA meant that expressed TCRB transcripts were sequenced. Measured with immunoSEQ multiplex PCR; TCRdb has only the in-frame clones, and not every one. The sample yields under 550,000 clones, 11% seen once. Sequencing was done on a sample of naive CD4+ T cells from blood. The TCR originated in a woman younger than 35 in good health.

The CDR3 DNA sequence: TGCGCCAGCAGCTTTGAGCCAGGGTTTGATGAGCAGTTCTTC. Encoded protein: CASSFEPGFDEQFF. The chain joins TRBV5-1 to TRBJ2-1; perhaps TRBD1 as D (5 bases). CDR3 length: 14 amino acids. Trimming removed 2 bases from V and 8 bases from J, with 14 bases in between. Looked up from germline, CDR1 is SGHRS and CDR2 is YFSETQ. Full variable domain (missing parts from reference TRBV5-1 and TRBJ2-1): KAGVTQTPRYLIKTRGQQVTLSCSPISGHRSVSWYQQTPGQGLQFLFEYFSETQRNKGNFPGRFSGRQFSNSRSEMNVSTLELGDSALYLCASSFEPGFDEQFFGPGTRLTVL.